Below are 29 T cell receptor beta chains sequenced from a single sample in a study of technical replicates of blood from a handful of donors. Repertoires were generated with immunoSEQ multiplex PCR, while TCRdb's copy carries only in-frame clones and drops some. The sample has about 100,000 clones, 95% seen once. The sequenced sample was T cells isolated from PBMCs. Every receptor here comes from a human donor in good health.

This sequence joins TRBV5-1 and TRBJ2-2, with 7 bases matching TRBD1. The trim removed 0 bases at V and 9 bases at J, leaving 5 bases unmatched. The CDR3 is made up of 14 amino acids. Germline CDR1 reads SGHRS; CDR2 reads YFSETQ. The chain's CDR3 is CASSLGQGPRELFF. CDR3 DNA: TGCGCCAGCAGCTTGGGACAGGGCCCTAGGGAGCTGTTTTTT.

The J gene is TRBJ2-1, the V gene TRBV5-1; D gene uncertain. The CDR3 is 18 amino acids. In germline, CDR1 is SGHRS, CDR2 YFSETQ. Trimming took 2 bases from V and 6 from J, leaving 24 bases between them. CDR3 loop: CASSFGQSADPTRNEQFF. DNA of the CDR3: TGCGCCAGCAGCTTCGGCCAATCGGCGGATCCTACTCGCAATGAGCAGTTCTTC. The variable domain in full, completed from reference TRBV5-1 and TRBJ2-1, reads KAGVTQTPRYLIKTRGQQVTLSCSPISGHRSVSWYQQTPGQGLQFLFEYFSETQRNKGNFPGRFSGRQFSNSRSEMNVSTLELGDSALYLCASSFGQSADPTRNEQFFGPGTRLTVL.

V is TRBV5-1 and J is TRBJ1-2, with no clear D. Germline V gives CDR1 SGHRS, CDR2 YFSETQ. The CDR3 length is 14 residues. Trimming stripped 0 bases from V and 5 bases from J, with 11 bases between. CDR3 sequence: CASSLELGSYGYTF. The CDR3 region has the DNA TGCGCCAGCAGCTTGGAGTTAGGGAGTTATGGCTACACCTTC.

This rearrangement joins TRBV20-1 to TRBJ1-2; D unclear. The V end lost 6 bases, the J end lost 6 bases, and 11 bases lay between the germline ends. The CDR3 runs to 11 residues. Germline V lookup: CDR1 DFQATT, CDR2 SNEGSKA (reference sequence). This chain's CDR3 is CSAPTRDGYTF. CDR3 nucleotides: TGCAGTGCCCCCACGAGGGATGGCTACACCTTC.

CDR3 amino acids: CASSQATGGTYGYTF. The CDR3 coding sequence is TGTGCCAGCAGCCAAGCTACAGGGGGAACCTATGGCTACACCTTC. The chain uses TRBV4-2 and TRBJ1-2, with 8 bases that match TRBD1. The CDR3 is 15 residues long. Germline V gene lookup returns CDR1 LGHNA and CDR2 YNFKEQ. Germline trimming cut 1 base from V and 4 bases from J; bases unmatched to any gene: 5.

This rearrangement joins TRBV7-9 to TRBJ2-7, with D hard to call. There are 17 residues in the CDR3. V gave up 6 bases and J gave up 6 bases, with 27 bases separating them. Germline values: CDR1 SEHNR, CDR2 FQNEAQ (reference sequence). The CDR3, as DNA: TGTGCCAGCAGTATTAACTTACTAAGGATTCCCTTCGGCGAGCAGTACTTC. Translating gives CASSINLLRIPFGEQYF.

This clone was seen a handful of times. The rearrangement uses TRBV30 and TRBJ1-5, with TRBD1 as a possible D gene (6 bases). The V gene's germline CDR1 is GTSNPN and CDR2 SVGIG (reference sequence). This CDR3 contains 13 residues. Trimming cost V 1 base and J 2 bases, with 6 bases left between them. This CDR3 is CAWSDRGNQPQHF. The CDR3 nucleotides are TGTGCCTGGAGTGACAGGGGCAATCAGCCCCAGCATTTT.

The CDR3 DNA is TGTGCCATCAGTGATACTGCAGGCCGAAGCTCCTACGAGCAGTACTTC. The encoded protein is CAISDTAGRSSYEQYF. The gene calls are TRBV10-3 and TRBJ2-7; no firm D call. V gave up 3 bases and J gave up 0 bases, with 15 bases separating them. The CDR3 length is 16 residues. Germline CDR1 is ENHRY and CDR2 is SYGVKD.

The chain joins TRBV7-2 to TRBJ2-1; D uncertain. The V gene's germline CDR1 is SGHTA and CDR2 FQGNSA. The length of the CDR3 is 14 residues. V gave up 3 bases and J gave up 5 bases, with 11 bases separating them. The CDR3 nucleotides are TGTGCCAGCAGCTTGATCTACACAGACAATGAGCAGTTCTTC. Protein sequence: CASSLIYTDNEQFF.

This chain uses TRBV11-3 with TRBJ2-7; perhaps TRBD2 as D (8 bases). V lost 5 bases, J lost 4 bases, and 15 bases lay in between. Germline CDR1 and CDR2: SGHNT and YENEEA. The CDR3 extends over 14 amino acids. CDR3 in DNA: TGTGCCAGCAGCCGGGAGGGGGGACAGTACGAGCAGTACTTC. Protein sequence: CASSREGGQYEQYF.

This sequence joins TRBV6-7 and TRBJ2-7; no clear D gene. TRBV6-7 is annotated as an ORF whose role is uncertain. Trimming stripped 10 bases from V and 12 bases from J, with 13 bases between. The CDR3 contains 9 residues. DNA of the CDR3: TGTGCCATCGAGAGAGGTCGGTACTTC. Amino acid sequence: CAIERGRYF.

The chain combines TRBV29-1 with TRBJ2-5; 11 bases agree with TRBD2. CDR1 SQVTM and CDR2 ANQGSEA come from the germline V gene. The CDR3 length is 15 residues. Trimming at V came to 1 base and at J to 1 base, leaving 2 bases not matched to a gene. This CDR3 is CSVEGLAGFQETQYF. The CDR3 nucleotides read TGCAGCGTTGAAGGACTAGCGGGATTCCAAGAGACCCAGTACTTC.

V is TRBV7-2 and J is TRBJ1-2; 10 bases map to TRBD1. Germline V gene sequence: CDR1 SGHTA, CDR2 FQGNSA. The CDR3 totals 16 residues. The V gene end was trimmed by 4 bases and the J gene end by 8 bases; junction bases not matched to a gene: 13. The CDR3 bases are TGTGCCAGCAGCTCCCATCCGGGACAGGGGTCTTTAGGCTACACCTTC. Its protein is CASSSHPGQGSLGYTF.

The chain links TRBV5-1 to TRBJ1-5; 7 bases line up with TRBD1. The CDR3 consists of 15 residues. Germline CDR1 SGHRS, CDR2 YFSETQ. V was clipped by 4 bases and J by 1 base; unmatched bases: 5. The CDR3 is CASSPGTVSNQPQHF. The DNA for the CDR3 is TGCGCCAGCAGCCCGGGGACAGTGAGCAATCAGCCCCAGCATTTT.

The chain has TRBV28 and TRBJ2-7; no definite D call. The V end lost 3 bases, the J end lost 9 bases, and 9 bases lay between the germline ends. Per germline, CDR1 MDHEN and CDR2 SYDVKM. The CDR3 extends over 11 amino acids. In DNA form, the CDR3 reads TGTGCCAGCAGTTTGTTTGCCGGGCAGTACTTC. Translating gives CASSLFAGQYF. Combining the CDR3 with reference TRBV28 and TRBJ2-7 gives the whole variable domain DVKVTQSSRYLVKRTGEKVFLECVQDMDHENMFWYRQDPGLGLRLIYFSYDVKMKEKGDIPEGYSVSREKKERFSLILESASTNQTSMYLCASSLFAGQYFGPGTRLTVT.

V usage is TRBV11-3 and J usage is TRBJ2-3, with TRBD2 identical over 8 bases. Germline trimming cut 6 bases from V and 0 bases from J; bases unmatched to any gene: 8. Germline CDR1 is SGHNT and CDR2 is YENEEA. The CDR3 has 16 amino acids. CDR3 protein: CASSSGESYSTDTQYF. The CDR3, as DNA: TGTGCCAGCAGTAGCGGGGAATCGTATAGCACAGATACGCAGTATTTT.

The rearrangement links TRBV7-9 to TRBJ1-2, with D perhaps matching TRBD1 (6 bases). This CDR3 is built from 13 residues. Germline CDR1 is SEHNR and CDR2 is FQNEAQ (reference sequence). V lost 5 bases, J lost 4 bases, and 11 bases lay in between. The CDR3 nucleotides are TGTGCCAGCAGCGGACAGCAGATCTATGGCTACACCTTC. Protein product: CASSGQQIYGYTF.

The chain carries TRBV28 and TRBJ2-1; D is possibly TRBD1 (7 bases). CDR1 and CDR2 (germline): MDHEN, SYDVKM. V was cut by 5 bases and J by 16 bases, with 15 bases left in between. The CDR3 extends over 11 amino acids. The CDR3 coding sequence is TGTGCCAGCAGTCTACAGGGGAGGAACTTCTTC. Translation: CASSLQGRNFF.

The J gene is TRBJ2-7, the V gene TRBV2, with D unclear. Trimming took off 4 bases at V and 3 bases at J, with 10 bases between the two ends. The CDR3 runs to 13 residues. Germline V lookup: CDR1 SNHLY, CDR2 FYNNEI. The CDR3 sequence is CASSVRQIYEQYF. The CDR3 nucleotides read TGTGCCAGCAGTGTGCGGCAGATCTACGAGCAGTACTTC.

The gene calls are TRBV2 and TRBJ1-5, with D possibly TRBD1 on 6 matching bases. The CDR3 is made up of 15 amino acids. Germline CDR1 SNHLY, CDR2 FYNNEI. The V gene lost 3 bases and the J gene lost 5 bases, with 14 bases spanning the gap. The CDR3 nucleotides read TGTGCCAGCAGTGATTATCGGACAGTCGATCAGCCCCAGCATTTT. This sequence encodes CASSDYRTVDQPQHF.

J is TRBJ1-2 and V is TRBV9; TRBD1 matches 9 bases. CDR3 length equals 15 residues. V shed 3 bases, J shed 6 bases, and the junction held 9 bases outside the gene matches. The germline V gene encodes CDR1 SGDLS and CDR2 YYNGEE. The CDR3: CASSAAGQGINGYTF. CDR3 coding DNA: TGTGCCAGCAGCGCCGCGGGACAGGGAATTAATGGCTACACCTTC.

The chain links TRBV7-3 to TRBJ2-1, with 7 bases that match TRBD1. CDR1 is SGHTA and CDR2 is FQGTGA in the germline V gene. Trimming cost V 6 bases and J 7 bases; bases outside gene matches: 9. The CDR3 covers 14 residues. This CDR3 reads CASSSPGTANEQFF. For the CDR3, the DNA is TGTGCCAGCAGTTCGCCCGGGACAGCAAATGAGCAGTTCTTC.

The chain carries TRBV29-1 and TRBJ2-3, with TRBD1 matching 9 bases. Germline loops: CDR1 SQVTM, CDR2 ANQGSEA. The V segment lost 6 bases and the J segment 3 bases; nucleotides outside the gene matches: 13. This CDR3 comprises 16 residues. CDR3 bases: TGCAGCGTATCCTTCCACAGGGGGCGATGGACAGATACGCAGTATTTT. Amino acids: CSVSFHRGRWTDTQYF.

This sequence joins TRBV28 and TRBJ2-7; 7 nucleotides align to TRBD2. Germline CDR1 MDHEN, CDR2 SYDVKM. The CDR3 runs to 15 residues. V was clipped by 3 bases and J by 7 bases; unmatched bases: 12. The DNA for the CDR3 is TGTGCCAGCAGTTTTTTTGCTTTTGGGGGAGGGGAGCAGTACTTC. Amino acids: CASSFFAFGGGEQYF. Full variable domain (missing parts from reference TRBV28 and TRBJ2-7): DVKVTQSSRYLVKRTGEKVFLECVQDMDHENMFWYRQDPGLGLRLIYFSYDVKMKEKGDIPEGYSVSREKKERFSLILESASTNQTSMYLCASSFFAFGGGEQYFGPGTRLTVT.

The V and J genes are TRBV28 and TRBJ2-1; 8 positions match TRBD1. With 8 bases clipped from V and 7 bases from J, the junction kept 13 bases outside the gene matches. Germline assignment: CDR1 MDHEN and CDR2 SYDVKM. CDR3 size: 15 residues. CDR3 coding DNA: TGTGCCAGCTCGGACCCTGGACAGGGAGAGAATGAGCAGTTCTTC. Translation gives CASSDPGQGENEQFF.

The V and J genes are TRBV11-2 and TRBJ2-1; TRBD2 aligns across 9 bases. CDR1 SGHAT and CDR2 FQNNGV come from the germline V gene. The V and J ends lost 5 bases and 5 bases, in that order; junction bases with no gene match: 7. The CDR3 is 15 residues long. The CDR3 nucleotides read TGTGCCAGCAGCCTGAGCGGGAGGATGAACAATGAGCAGTTCTTC. Amino acids: CASSLSGRMNNEQFF.

In DNA form, the CDR3 reads TGCAGCGTCCCGGGACAGTACACCGGGGAGCTGTTTTTT. This gives the protein CSVPGQYTGELFF. This rearrangement joins TRBV29-1 to TRBJ2-2; the match to TRBD1 covers 7 bases. The germline V gene has CDR1 SQVTM and CDR2 ANQGSEA. This CDR3 region has 13 residues. J was trimmed by 3 bases and V by 6 bases; bases with no gene match: 4.

The chain joins TRBV6-1 to TRBJ2-1, with 7 bases lining up with TRBD2. CDR1 is MNHNS, CDR2 SASEGT, per germline. After removal of 4 bases from V and 4 bases from J, the junction contained 10 bases not matched to a gene. This CDR3 is built from 16 residues. CDR3 sequence (DNA): TGTGCCAGCAGTGGACTAGGGCGGGGGTTGTACAATGAGCAGTTCTTC. It codes for CASSGLGRGLYNEQFF.

V usage is TRBV6-1 and J usage is TRBJ2-3, with 11 bases aligning to TRBD2. Germline V CDR1 and CDR2: MNHNS, SASEGT. There are 17 residues in the CDR3. V lost 4 bases and J lost 2; bases outside the gene matches: 8. CDR3 in amino acids: CASSVGLAEKFTDTQYF. CDR3 nucleotides: TGTGCCAGCAGTGTGGGACTAGCGGAAAAGTTCACAGATACGCAGTATTTT.